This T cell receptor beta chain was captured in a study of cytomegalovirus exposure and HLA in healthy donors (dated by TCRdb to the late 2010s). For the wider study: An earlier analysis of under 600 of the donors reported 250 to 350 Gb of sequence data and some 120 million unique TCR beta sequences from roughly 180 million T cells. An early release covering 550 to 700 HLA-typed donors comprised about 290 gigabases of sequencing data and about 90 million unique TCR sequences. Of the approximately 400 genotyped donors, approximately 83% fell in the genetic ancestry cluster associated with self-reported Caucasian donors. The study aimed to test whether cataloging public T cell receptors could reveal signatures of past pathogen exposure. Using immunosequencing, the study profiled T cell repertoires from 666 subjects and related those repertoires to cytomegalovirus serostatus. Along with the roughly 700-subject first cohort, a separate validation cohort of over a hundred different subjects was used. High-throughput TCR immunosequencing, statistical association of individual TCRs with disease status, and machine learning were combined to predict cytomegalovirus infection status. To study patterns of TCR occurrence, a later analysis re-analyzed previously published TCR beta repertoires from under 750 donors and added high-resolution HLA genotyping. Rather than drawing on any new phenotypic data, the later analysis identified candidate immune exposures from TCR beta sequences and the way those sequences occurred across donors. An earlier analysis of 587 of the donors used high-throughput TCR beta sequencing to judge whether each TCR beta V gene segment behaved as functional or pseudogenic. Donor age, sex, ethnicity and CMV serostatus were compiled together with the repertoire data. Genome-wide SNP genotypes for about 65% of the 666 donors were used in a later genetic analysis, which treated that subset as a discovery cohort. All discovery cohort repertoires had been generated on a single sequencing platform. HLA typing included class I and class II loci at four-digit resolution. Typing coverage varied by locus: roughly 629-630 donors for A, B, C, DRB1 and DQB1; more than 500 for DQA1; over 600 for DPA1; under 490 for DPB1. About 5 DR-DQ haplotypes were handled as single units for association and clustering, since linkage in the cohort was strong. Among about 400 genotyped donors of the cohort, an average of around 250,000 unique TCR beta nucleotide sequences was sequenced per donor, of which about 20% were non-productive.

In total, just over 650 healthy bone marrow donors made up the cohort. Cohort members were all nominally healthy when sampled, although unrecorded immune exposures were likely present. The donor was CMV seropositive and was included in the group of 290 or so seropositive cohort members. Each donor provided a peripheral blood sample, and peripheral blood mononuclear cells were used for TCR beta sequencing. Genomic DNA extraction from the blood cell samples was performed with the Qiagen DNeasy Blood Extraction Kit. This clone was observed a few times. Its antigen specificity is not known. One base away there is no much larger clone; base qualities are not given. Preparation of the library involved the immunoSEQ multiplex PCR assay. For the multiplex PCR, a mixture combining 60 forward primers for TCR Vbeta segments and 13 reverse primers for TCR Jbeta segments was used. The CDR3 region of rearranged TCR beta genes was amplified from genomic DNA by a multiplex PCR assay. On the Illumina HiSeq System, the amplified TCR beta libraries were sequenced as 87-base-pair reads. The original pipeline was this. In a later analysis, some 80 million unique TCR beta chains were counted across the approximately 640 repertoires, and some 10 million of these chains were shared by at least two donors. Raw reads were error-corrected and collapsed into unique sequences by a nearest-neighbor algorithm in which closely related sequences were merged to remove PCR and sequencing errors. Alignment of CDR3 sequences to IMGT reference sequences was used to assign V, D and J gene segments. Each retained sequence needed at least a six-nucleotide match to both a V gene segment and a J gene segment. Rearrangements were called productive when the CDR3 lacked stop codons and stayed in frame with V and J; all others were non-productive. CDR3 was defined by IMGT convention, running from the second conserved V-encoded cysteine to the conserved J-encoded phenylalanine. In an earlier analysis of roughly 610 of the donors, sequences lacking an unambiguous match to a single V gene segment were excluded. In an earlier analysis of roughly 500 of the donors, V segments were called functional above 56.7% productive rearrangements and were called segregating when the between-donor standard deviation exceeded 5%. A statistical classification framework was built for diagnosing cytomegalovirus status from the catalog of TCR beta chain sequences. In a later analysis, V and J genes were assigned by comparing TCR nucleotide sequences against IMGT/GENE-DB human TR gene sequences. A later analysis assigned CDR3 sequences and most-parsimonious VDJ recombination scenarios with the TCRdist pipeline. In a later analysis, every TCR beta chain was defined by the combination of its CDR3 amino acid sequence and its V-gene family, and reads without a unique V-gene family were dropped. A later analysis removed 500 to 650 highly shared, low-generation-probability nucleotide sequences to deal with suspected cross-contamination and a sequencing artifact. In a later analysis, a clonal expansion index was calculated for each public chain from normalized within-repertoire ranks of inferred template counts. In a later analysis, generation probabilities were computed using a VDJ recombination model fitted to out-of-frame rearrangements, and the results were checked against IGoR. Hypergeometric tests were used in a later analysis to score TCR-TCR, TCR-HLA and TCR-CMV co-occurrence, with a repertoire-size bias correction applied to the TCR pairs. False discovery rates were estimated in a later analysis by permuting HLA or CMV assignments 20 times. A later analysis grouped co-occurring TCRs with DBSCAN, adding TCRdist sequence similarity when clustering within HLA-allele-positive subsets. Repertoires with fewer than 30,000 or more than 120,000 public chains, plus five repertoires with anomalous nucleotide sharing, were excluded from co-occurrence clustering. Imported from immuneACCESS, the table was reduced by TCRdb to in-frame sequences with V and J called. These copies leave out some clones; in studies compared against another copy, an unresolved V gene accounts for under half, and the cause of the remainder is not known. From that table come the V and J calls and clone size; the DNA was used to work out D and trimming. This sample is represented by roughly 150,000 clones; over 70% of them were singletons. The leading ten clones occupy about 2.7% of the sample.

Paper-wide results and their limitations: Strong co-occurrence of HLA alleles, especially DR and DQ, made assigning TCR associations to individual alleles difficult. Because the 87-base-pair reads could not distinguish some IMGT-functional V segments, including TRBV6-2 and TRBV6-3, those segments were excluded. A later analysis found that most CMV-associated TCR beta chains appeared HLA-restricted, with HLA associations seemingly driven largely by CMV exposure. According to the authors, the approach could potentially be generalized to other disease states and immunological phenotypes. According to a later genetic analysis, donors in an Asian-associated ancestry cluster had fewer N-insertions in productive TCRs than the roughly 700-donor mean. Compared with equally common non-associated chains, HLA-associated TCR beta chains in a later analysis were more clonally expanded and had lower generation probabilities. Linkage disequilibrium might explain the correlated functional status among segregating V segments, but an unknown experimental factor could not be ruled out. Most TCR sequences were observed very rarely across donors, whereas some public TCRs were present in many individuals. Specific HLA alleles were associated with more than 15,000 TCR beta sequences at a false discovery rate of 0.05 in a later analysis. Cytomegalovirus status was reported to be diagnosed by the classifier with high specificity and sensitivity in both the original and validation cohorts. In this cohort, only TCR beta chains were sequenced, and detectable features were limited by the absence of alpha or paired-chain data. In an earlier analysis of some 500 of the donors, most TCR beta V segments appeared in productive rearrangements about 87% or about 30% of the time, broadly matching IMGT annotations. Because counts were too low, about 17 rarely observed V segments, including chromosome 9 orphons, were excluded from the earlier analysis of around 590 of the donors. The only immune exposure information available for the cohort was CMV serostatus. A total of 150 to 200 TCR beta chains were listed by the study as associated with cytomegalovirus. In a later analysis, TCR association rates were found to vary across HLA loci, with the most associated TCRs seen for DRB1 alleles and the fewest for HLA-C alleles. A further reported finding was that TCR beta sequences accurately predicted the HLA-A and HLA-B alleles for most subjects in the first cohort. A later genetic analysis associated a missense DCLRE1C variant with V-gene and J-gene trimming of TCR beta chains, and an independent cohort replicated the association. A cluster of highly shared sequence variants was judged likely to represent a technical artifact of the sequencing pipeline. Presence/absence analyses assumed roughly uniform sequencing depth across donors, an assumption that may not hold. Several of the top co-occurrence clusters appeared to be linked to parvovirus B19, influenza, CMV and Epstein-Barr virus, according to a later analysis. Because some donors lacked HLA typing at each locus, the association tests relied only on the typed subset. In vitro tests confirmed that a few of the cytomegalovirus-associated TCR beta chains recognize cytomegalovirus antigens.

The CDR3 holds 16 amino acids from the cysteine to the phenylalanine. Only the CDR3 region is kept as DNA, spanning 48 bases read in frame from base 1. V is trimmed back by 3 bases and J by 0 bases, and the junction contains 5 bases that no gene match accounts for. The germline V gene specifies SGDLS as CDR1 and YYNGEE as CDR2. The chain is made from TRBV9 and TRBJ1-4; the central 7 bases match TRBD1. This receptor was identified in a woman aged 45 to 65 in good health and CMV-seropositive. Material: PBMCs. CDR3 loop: CASSATGAATNEKLFF. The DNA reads TGTGCCAGCAGCGCCACAGGGGCGGCAACTAATGAAAAACTGTTTTTT.